This TCR beta chain comes out of a study of blood T cell repertoires in COVID-19. Study background: Whether acute or convalescent, the COVID-19 samples came from the United States, Italy and Spain. From T cells, B-cell-depleted T cells, or PBMCs came the material, which was cDNA or gDNA.

CDR3 length equals 15 residues. Germline V CDR1 and CDR2: LNHNV, YYDKDF (reference sequence). The junction had 6 bases not matched to a gene; V was cut back by 1 base and J by 5 bases. Original handling: Quantification of nucleated cells was approximated via reference gene primer amplification. Generated by immunoSEQ multiplex PCR, the TCRdb table keeps only in-frame clones and is missing some. V, J and clone size reflect that table, while D and trimming were determined from the DNA. The sample holds roughly 250,000 clones, around 90% seen once. The J gene is TRBJ2-5, the V gene TRBV15; 8 nucleotides agree with TRBD1. This TCR was sampled from a woman aged 45-65 years who had recovered from COVID-19. The sequencing input was PBMCs or T cells enriched from blood (not recorded which). The chain's CDR3 is CATSRVQTGVETQYF. The CDR3 DNA sequence: TGTGCCACCAGCAGAGTGCAGACAGGGGTTGAGACCCAGTACTTC.